The present T cell receptor (beta chain) was sequenced within a study of cytomegalovirus exposure and HLA in healthy donors. This clone was counted once. No antigen is known for it. V was clipped by 1 base and J by 8 bases, with 14 bases between them. Germline V lookup: CDR1 SGHTA, CDR2 FQGNSA. This CDR3 has 14 amino acids. Produced via immunoSEQ multiplex PCR; TCRdb's table is partial and in-frame only. Of 140,000 to 150,000 clones detected, approximately 93% appear once; the ten largest clones hold about 0.7%. Study conclusions and caveats: The study put 150 or so TCR beta chains on its list as cytomegalovirus-associated. In a later analysis, first-cohort TCR clusters were found to tend to co-occur in the approximately 120 validation repertoires.

Sequenced input: PBMCs. The rearrangement links TRBV7-2 to TRBJ1-1; no firm D call. The TCR originated in a man aged 18 to 29 in good health and CMV-seronegative. This chain's CDR3 is CASSLGGRASEAFF. CDR3 nucleotide sequence: TGTGCCAGCAGCTTAGGAGGGAGGGCTTCGGAAGCTTTCTTT.